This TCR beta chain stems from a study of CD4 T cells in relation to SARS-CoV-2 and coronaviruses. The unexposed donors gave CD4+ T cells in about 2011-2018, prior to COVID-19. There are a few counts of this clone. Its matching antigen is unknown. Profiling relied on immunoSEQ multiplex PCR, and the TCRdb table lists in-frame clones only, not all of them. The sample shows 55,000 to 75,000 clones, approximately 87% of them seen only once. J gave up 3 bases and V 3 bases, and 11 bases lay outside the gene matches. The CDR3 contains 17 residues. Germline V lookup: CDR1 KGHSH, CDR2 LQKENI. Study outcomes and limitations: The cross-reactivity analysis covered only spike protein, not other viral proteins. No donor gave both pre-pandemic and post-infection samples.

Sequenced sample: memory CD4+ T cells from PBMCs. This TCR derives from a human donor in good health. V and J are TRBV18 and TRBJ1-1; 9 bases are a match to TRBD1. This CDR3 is CASSPTAGTGFDTEAFF. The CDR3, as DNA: TGTGCCAGCTCACCTACTGCCGGGACAGGGTTTGACACTGAAGCTTTCTTT. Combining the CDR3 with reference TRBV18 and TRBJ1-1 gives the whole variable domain NAGVMQNPRHLVRRRGQEARLRCSPMKGHSHVYWYRQLPEEGLKFMVYLQKENIIDESGMPKERFSAEFPKEGPSILRIQQVVRGDSAAYFCASSPTAGTGFDTEAFFGQGTRLTVV.